This is a list of T cell receptor beta chains from one sample in a study of OX40 agonist ivuxolimab in advanced cancers. Here immunoSEQ multiplex PCR was the method, and the copy in TCRdb shows in-frame clones only, minus some. Of 65,000 to 75,000 clones listed, about 94% were seen once; the top ten hold 0.4% to 0.5%. Sequences were derived from CD4+ or CD8+ T cells sorted from blood, sampled in a trial of the OX40 agonist ivuxolimab. The receptors originated from an adult with an advanced solid tumor such as melanoma, head and neck, liver or kidney cancer. Both conserved end residues are part of each CDR3. The order of the fields is D gene, J gene, V gene, clone size, CDR3 protein, CDR3 DNA. The D gene is left open where the match is weak. Clone size, where shown, is once, few, many, or a class for clones that have expanded.

D gene: TRBD1; J gene: TRBJ2-4; V gene: TRBV28; clone size: .; CDR3 protein: CASSSAGTAAKNIQYF; CDR3 DNA: TGTGCCAGCAGTTCAGCCGGGACAGCCGCCAAAAACATTCAGTACTTC
D gene: TRBD2; J gene: TRBJ2-1; V gene: TRBV4-1; clone size: once; CDR3 protein: CASSQPPGLAGRNEQFF; CDR3 DNA: TGCGCCAGCAGCCAACCACCGGGACTAGCGGGAAGAAATGAGCAGTTCTTC
D gene: TRBD1; J gene: TRBJ2-3; V gene: TRBV30; clone size: .; CDR3 protein: CAVSTGGDTDTQYF; CDR3 DNA: TGTGCCGTATCGACAGGGGGCGACACAGATACGCAGTATTTT
D gene: .; J gene: TRBJ2-3; V gene: TRBV30; clone size: .; CDR3 protein: CAWSFGFWQRSESTSTDTQYF; CDR3 DNA: TGTGCCTGGAGTTTCGGTTTTTGGCAGCGAAGCGAGTCGACTAGCACAGATACGCAGTATTTT
D gene: .; J gene: TRBJ2-1; V gene: TRBV7-7; clone size: .; CDR3 protein: CASSPSRQYEQFF; CDR3 DNA: TGTGCCAGCAGCCCATCCCGCCAATATGAGCAGTTCTTC
D gene: .; J gene: TRBJ2-6; V gene: TRBV25-1; clone size: .; CDR3 protein: CASSESLDSGANVLTF; CDR3 DNA: TGTGCCAGCAGTGAATCTCTGGACTCTGGGGCCAACGTCCTGACTTTC
D gene: .; J gene: TRBJ2-2; V gene: TRBV30; clone size: once; CDR3 protein: CAWSVVRVAGELFF; CDR3 DNA: TGTGCCTGGAGTGTAGTCAGGGTGGCCGGGGAGCTGTTTTTT
D gene: .; J gene: TRBJ2-1; V gene: TRBV11-2; clone size: .; CDR3 protein: CASSLGGFGENEQFF; CDR3 DNA: TGTGCCAGCAGCTTAGGTGGATTTGGCGAAAATGAGCAGTTCTTC
D gene: TRBD1; J gene: TRBJ2-2; V gene: TRBV7-2; clone size: .; CDR3 protein: CASSLDRVTGELFF; CDR3 DNA: TGTGCCAGCAGCTTGGACAGGGTCACCGGGGAGCTGTTTTTT
D gene: TRBD2; J gene: TRBJ2-4; V gene: TRBV4-3; clone size: .; CDR3 protein: CASSQANSGSSMRNF; CDR3 DNA: TGCGCCAGCAGCCAGGCTAATAGCGGGAGCTCAATGCGGAACTTC